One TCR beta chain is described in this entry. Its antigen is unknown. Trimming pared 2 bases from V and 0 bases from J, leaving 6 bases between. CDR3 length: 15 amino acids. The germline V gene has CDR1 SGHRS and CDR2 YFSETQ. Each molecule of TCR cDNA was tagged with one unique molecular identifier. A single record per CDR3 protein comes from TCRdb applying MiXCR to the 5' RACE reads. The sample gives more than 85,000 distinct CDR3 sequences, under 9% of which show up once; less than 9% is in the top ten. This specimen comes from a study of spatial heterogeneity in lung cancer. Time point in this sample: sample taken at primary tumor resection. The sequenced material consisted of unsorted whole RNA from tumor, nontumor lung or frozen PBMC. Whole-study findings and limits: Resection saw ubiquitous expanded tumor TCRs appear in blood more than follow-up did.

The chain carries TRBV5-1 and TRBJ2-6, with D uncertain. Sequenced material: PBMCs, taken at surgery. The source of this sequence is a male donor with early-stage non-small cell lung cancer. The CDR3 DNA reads TGCGCCAGCAGCTTCGATCCCTCTGGGGCCAACGTCCTGACTTTC. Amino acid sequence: CASSFDPSGANVLTF.